This T cell receptor (beta chain) originates from a study of CD8+CD57+ T cells in acquired aplastic anemia. Study summary: Average DNA yield from sorted CD4+ and CD8+ cells was about 3 ug.

There are 17 residues in the CDR3. V shed 5 bases and J 1 base; nucleotides not matched to a gene: 8. Germline CDR1 SEHNR, CDR2 FQNEAQ (reference sequence). Concerning this clonotype: The antigen is undetermined.

General study findings and limits: Patients and controls shared some 30 CD8+ CDR3 sequences, highly expressed in patients. For CD8+ Simpson's diversity, patients and controls showed no significant difference.

Profiles of TCR beta VDJ and CDR3 were generated from a genomic DNA template. TCRdb reprocessed the reads via MiXCR and lists one record per CDR3 protein. This sample carries 250,000 to 300,000 distinct CDR3 sequences, 55% to 60% of them seen once, and the ten largest clones take roughly 8%. The rearrangement uses TRBV7-9 and TRBJ2-5; TRBD2 aligns across 12 bases. Sequences were obtained from sorted CD4+, CD8+, or CD8+CD57+ T cells (not recorded which) from PBMCs. This TCR was sampled from a human donor with severe aplastic anemia or a healthy control (not recorded which). CDR3 loop: CASSRRLAGEVQETQYF. CDR3 nucleotides: TGTGCCAGCAGCCGTAGACTAGCGGGAGAGGTCCAAGAGACCCAGTACTTC.